This TCR beta chain stems from a study of blood T cell repertoires in COVID-19 (dated by TCRdb to the early 2020s). Background on the whole study: Samples covering the acute and convalescent phases of COVID-19 were provided by collaborators in the United States, Italy and Spain. HLA class I and class II types, where available, came from metadata supplied by the sample provider rather than from assay-based typing. Deeply sampled blood TCRbeta repertoires from subjects exposed to, actively infected with, or recovered from COVID-19 were included in the dataset. The material from the prospective study consisted of cDNA or gDNA derived from T cells, B-cell-depleted T cells, or PBMCs. Samples came from the ongoing ImmuneRACE study (first 160 participants) plus 1,254 subjects from 6 global collaborators. The sample metadata nearly always contained a de-identified subject ID, COVID-19 status, age in years and sex. The repertoires were made available in a free public database intended to serve as a resource for research on the immune response to SARS-CoV-2.

On this clone itself: The antigen this receptor binds is unknown. One junction end disagrees with the germline gene, perhaps due to a read error.

Each collaborating institution followed its own protocols to collect whole blood in K2EDTA tubes. For TCRbeta analysis, collaborators shipped samples as frozen whole blood, isolated PBMCs, or DNA extracted from either of those sample types. TCRbeta CDR3 regions were amplified from genomic DNA using the immunoSEQ Assay, a bias-controlled multiplex PCR. The original pipeline was this. Within the assay, amplification of reference gene primers was used to estimate how many nucleated cells each sample contained. To quantify the absolute abundance of each unique TCRbeta CDR3 rearrangement, sequence reads were collapsed and filtered. For each sample, productive Simpson clonality was calculated by taking the square root of Simpson's diversity index across productive rearrangements. Here the immuneACCESS table is served through TCRdb, limited to in-frame sequences with V and J called. Missing clones are a known gap in these copies; in checked studies unresolved V genes cover under half, and the rest lacks a known reason. That table gives V, J and clone size, and the DNA gave D and trimming. For this sample the table gives roughly 68,000 clones, of which approximately 85% were detected only once. The ten top clones hold roughly 24% of the sample.

Here is what the overall study found, with its caveats: The quantity of clinical and demographic metadata differed by source and by participant and was supplied without curation.

As encoded in the germline V gene, CDR1 is SGHRS while CDR2 is YFSETQ. Including cysteine and phenylalanine, the CDR3 has 15 amino acids. Only the CDR3 DNA is retained, 45 bases long and in frame from the first base. The source material was peripheral blood. The V and J segments used are TRBV5-1 and TRBJ2-3; 5 matching bases give a weak D call of TRBD2. The receptor comes from a man between 50 and 59 years old with acute or convalescent COVID-19. The DNA sequence follows: TGCGCCAGCAGCTTGTTGTCTAGCAGTACAGATACGCAATATTTT. Translated, this gives CASSLLSSSTDTQYF. The entire variable domain, with the stretches around the CDR3 drawn from the reference TRBV5-1 and TRBJ2-3 proteins, is KAGVTQTPRYLIKTRGQQVTLSCSPISGHRSVSWYQQTPGQGLQFLFEYFSETQRNKGNFPGRFSGRQFSNSRSEMNVSTLELGDSALYLCASSLLSSSTDTQYFGPGTRLTVL.